This entry describes one T cell receptor (beta chain). Germline V gives CDR1 ENHRY, CDR2 SYGVKD. This CDR3 is 14 amino acids long. V was cut by 6 bases and J by 4 bases, with 15 bases left in between. These data come from a study of T-cell memory formation after mild COVID-19. From the 5' RACE reads, TCRdb called clonotypes with MiXCR, one entry per CDR3 protein. This table has approximately 60,000 distinct CDR3 sequences, over 7.5% appearing once. This receptor was obtained from a man younger than 30 who had mild COVID-19 (a few samples of this study predate the infection). Cell type and time point are not known. The chain uses TRBV10-3 and TRBJ1-1; D unclear. Sequencing input: PBMCs or a T cell subset sorted from them (not recorded which). For the CDR3, the DNA is TGTGCCATCAGACCCCCCGGTGGGCTCACTGAAGCTTTCTTT. Translated: CAIRPPGGLTEAFF.